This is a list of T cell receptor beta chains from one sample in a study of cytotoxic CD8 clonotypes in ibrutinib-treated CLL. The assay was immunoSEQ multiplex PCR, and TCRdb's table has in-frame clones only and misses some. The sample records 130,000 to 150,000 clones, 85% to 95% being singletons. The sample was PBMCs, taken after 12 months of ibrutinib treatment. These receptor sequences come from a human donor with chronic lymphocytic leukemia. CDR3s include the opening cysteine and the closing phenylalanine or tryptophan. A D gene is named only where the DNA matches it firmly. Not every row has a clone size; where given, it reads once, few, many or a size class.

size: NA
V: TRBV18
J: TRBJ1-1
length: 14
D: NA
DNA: TGTGCCAGCTCACCAGGGGAAATGAACACTGAAGCTTTCTTT
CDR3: CASSPGEMNTEAFF

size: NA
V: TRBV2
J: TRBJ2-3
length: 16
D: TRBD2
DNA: TGTGCCAGCAGAGGGGATGTCGGGAGGGTGCCAGATACGCAGTATTTT
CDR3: CASRGDVGRVPDTQYF

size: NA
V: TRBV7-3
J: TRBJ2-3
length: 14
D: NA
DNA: TGTGCCAGCAGCTTAAAAGTCTACACAGATACGCAGTATTTT
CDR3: CASSLKVYTDTQYF

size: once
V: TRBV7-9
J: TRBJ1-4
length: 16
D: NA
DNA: TGTGCCAGCAGCTCTACCCCACCATCAACTAATGAAAAACTGTTTTTT
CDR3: CASSSTPPSTNEKLFF

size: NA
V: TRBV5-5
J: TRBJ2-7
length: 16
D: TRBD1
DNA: TGTGCCAGCAGGAGTACCGGGACAGGGAGATCGGGCGAGCAGTACTTC
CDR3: CASRSTGTGRSGEQYF

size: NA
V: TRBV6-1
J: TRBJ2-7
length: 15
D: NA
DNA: TGTGCCAGCAGTTTATTCGACAGGTCAGCCTACGAGCAGTACTTC
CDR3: CASSLFDRSAYEQYF

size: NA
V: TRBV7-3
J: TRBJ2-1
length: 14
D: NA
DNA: TGTGCCAGCAGCTTAAAGCGGACTACTCCAGAGCAGTTCTTC
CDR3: CASSLKRTTPEQFF

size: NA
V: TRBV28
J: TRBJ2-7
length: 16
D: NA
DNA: TGTGCCAGCAGTGACTCTGGGGGGTGGAGCTCCTACGAGCAGTACTTC
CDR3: CASSDSGGWSSYEQYF

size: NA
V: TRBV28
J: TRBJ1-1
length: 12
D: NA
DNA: TGTGCCAGCGGGGGTCCGAACACTGAAGCTTTCTTT
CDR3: CASGGPNTEAFF

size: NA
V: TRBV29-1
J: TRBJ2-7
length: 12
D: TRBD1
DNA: TGCAGCGTGGGACAGGGATGGTACGAGCAGTACTTC
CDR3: CSVGQGWYEQYF

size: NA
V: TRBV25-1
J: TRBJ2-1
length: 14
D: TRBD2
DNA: TGTGCCAGCAGTCTAGCGGGTGGTTCGAATGAGCAGTTCTTC
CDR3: CASSLAGGSNEQFF

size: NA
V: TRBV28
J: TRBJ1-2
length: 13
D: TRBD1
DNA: TGTGCCAGCAGGGGGACAGGGCGGGATGGCTACACCTTC
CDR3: CASRGTGRDGYTF

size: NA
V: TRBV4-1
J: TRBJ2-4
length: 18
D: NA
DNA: TGCGCCAGCAGCCAAGATCTGAGGAAGACGCTAGCCAAAAACATTCAGTACTTC
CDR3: CASSQDLRKTLAKNIQYF

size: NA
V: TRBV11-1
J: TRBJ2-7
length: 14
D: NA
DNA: TGTGCCAGCAGCCCCCAACCTCGCCGGGACGAGCAGTACTTC
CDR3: CASSPQPRRDEQYF

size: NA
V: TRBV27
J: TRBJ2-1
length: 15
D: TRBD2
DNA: TGTGCCAGCAAGGGAATGGGGAGGGGAACCAATGAGCAGTTCTTC
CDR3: CASKGMGRGTNEQFF